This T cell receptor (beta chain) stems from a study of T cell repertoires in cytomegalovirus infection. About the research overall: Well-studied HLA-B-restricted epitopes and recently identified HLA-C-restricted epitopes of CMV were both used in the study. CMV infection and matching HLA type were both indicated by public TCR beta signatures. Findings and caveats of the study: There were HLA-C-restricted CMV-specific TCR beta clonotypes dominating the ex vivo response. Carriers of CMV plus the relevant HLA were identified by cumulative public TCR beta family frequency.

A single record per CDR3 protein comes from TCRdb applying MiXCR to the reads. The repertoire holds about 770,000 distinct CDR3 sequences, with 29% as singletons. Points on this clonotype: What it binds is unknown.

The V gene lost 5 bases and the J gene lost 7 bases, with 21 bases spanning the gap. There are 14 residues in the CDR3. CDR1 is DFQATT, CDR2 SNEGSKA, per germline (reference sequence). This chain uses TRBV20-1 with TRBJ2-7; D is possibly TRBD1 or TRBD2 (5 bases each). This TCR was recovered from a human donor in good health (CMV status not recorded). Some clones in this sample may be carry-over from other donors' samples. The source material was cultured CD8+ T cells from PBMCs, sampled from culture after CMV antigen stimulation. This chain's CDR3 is CSARPRDASWEQYF. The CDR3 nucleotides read TGCAGTGCTCGGCCCAGGGACGCCTCATGGGAGCAGTACTTC.